The present T cell receptor (beta chain) was sequenced within a study of blood T cell repertoires in COVID-19. As for the study in general: Researchers got acute and convalescent COVID-19 samples from the United States, Italy and Spain. PBMCs, B-cell-depleted T cells, or T cells provided the cDNA or gDNA that made up the material.

In the original workflow: Researchers report that nucleated cell counts were estimated from reference gene primer amplification. Assay used: immunoSEQ multiplex PCR; TCRdb lists only in-frame clones, some missing. V, J and clone size reflect that table, while D and trimming were determined from the DNA. In the table there are under 300,000 clones, roughly nine tenths of which are singletons. The V end was cut by 1 base, the J end by 0 bases, with 6 bases between. Germline CDR1 reads KGHDR; CDR2 reads SFDVKD. This CDR3 contains 15 residues. This clonotype was sampled from a man between 60 and 75 years old who had recovered from COVID-19. This chain joins TRBV24-1 and TRBJ2-1; D call uncertain. Sequencing was carried out using peripheral blood. CDR3 bases: TGTGCCACCAGTGATTTTGGCAGCTCCTACAATGAGCAGTTCTTC. Translating gives CATSDFGSSYNEQFF.